A single sample gave rise to the 17 T cell receptor beta chains below, sequenced in a study of CD8+CD57+ T cells in acquired aplastic anemia. The use of genomic DNA as template underpinned the TCR beta VDJ and CDR3 profiling. Via MiXCR, TCRdb re-called the reads, giving one row per CDR3 protein. Among 200,000 to 300,000 distinct CDR3 sequences listed, approximately 79% were seen once. Whoever was chosen for sequencing had shown CD8+CD57+ cell expansion by flow cytometry. Sample: sorted CD4+, CD8+, or CD8+CD57+ T cells (not recorded which) from PBMCs. The receptor source for this set is a human donor with aplastic anemia.

In its sample, this clonotype was seen once. The CDR3 does not close with the conserved phenylalanine or tryptophan, likely indicating a read error. The DNA is omitted, as the CDR3 cannot be located on it reliably, and the CDR3 follows TCRdb's listing. The chain uses TRBV7-2 and TRBJ1-2; the DNA was not used to check the table's D call, TRBD1. Inclusive of both ends, the CDR3 amounts to 12 amino acids. Germline CDR1 reads SGHTA; CDR2 reads FQGNSA. The CDR3: CASSSGVGGDTH.

This rearrangement joins TRBV27 to TRBJ1-1, with D unclear. Looked up from germline, CDR1 is MNHEY and CDR2 is SMNVEV (reference sequence). Trimming left V 6 bases short and J 14 bases short, with 25 bases between. The CDR3 consists of 14 residues. CDR3 loop: CASRHGLVSSLSFF. CDR3 sequence (DNA): TGTGCCAGCAGACATGGACTGGTAAGCAGTCTGTCCTTCTTT.

Notes on this clonotype: Germline and junction disagree at one end, which may indicate a read error. This chain connects TRBV15 to TRBJ2-1, with a weak D call TRBD2 (5 bases). Per germline, CDR1 LNHNV and CDR2 YYDKDF (reference sequence). The CDR3 has 14 amino acids. This CDR3 is CASSGTSFYNEQFF. CDR3 coding DNA: TGTGCCAGCAGCGGCACGTCGTTCTACAATGAGCAGTTCTTC.

In regard to this clonotype: It is likely a read error, because the conserved phenylalanine at the end of the CDR3 is missing. The genes are TRBV19 and TRBJ2-1; D might be TRBD1 or TRBD2, each matching 6 bases. Looked up from germline, CDR1 is LNHDA and CDR2 is SQIVND (reference sequence). Between the trimmed V and J ends, which lost 6 bases and 11 bases, there was a span of 26 bases. There are 16 residues in the CDR3. The CDR3 nucleotides read TGTGCCAGTAGCAAGGGGGGCGGAAACGGTCAGGAGCAGCAGTTCGTC. Its translation: CASSKGGGNGQEQQFV.

This rearrangement joins TRBV2 to TRBJ2-7; no reliable D call. Per the germline V gene, CDR1 is SNHLY and CDR2 is FYNNEI. The CDR3 covers 14 residues. In nucleotides, the CDR3 is TGTGCCAGCGGTGACGTGCGCACTGATACGCAGCAGTTCGTC. It yields the protein CASGDVRTDTQQFV.

The gene calls are TRBV7-9 and TRBJ2-7; D gene ambiguous. The CDR3 extends over 14 amino acids. With 5 bases removed from V and 7 bases from J, the gap between germline ends came to 18 bases. The germline CDR1 and CDR2 sequences are SEHNR and FQNEAQ (reference sequence). The CDR3 sequence is CASSVGARQGEQYF. CDR3 coding DNA: TGTGCCAGCAGCGTGGGCGCGCGCCAAGGGGAGCAGTACTTC.

In the case of this clonotype: Since the CDR3 does not end with the conserved phenylalanine or tryptophan, this likely comes from a read error. Because the CDR3's place on the DNA is in doubt, the DNA is left out and the CDR3 is given as listed by TCRdb. J is TRBJ2-2 and V is TRBV15. The CDR3 comprises 11 residues, both ends counted. Germline V CDR1 and CDR2: LNHNV, YYDKDF (reference sequence). CDR3 in amino acids: CASSGTRERIL.

The chain is built from TRBV24-1 and TRBJ1-1; 9 positions agree with TRBD1. This CDR3 is 13 amino acids long. In germline, CDR1 is KGHDR, CDR2 SFDVKD. J lost 9 bases, V lost 4 bases, and 5 bases had no gene match. The CDR3 DNA reads as TGTGCCACCAGTGACGGACAGGGGTCTCAAGCTTTCTTT. This sequence encodes CATSDGQGSQAFF.

The V gene is TRBV7-6, the J gene TRBJ2-7; D uncertain. V was trimmed by 3 bases and J by 7 bases, leaving 19 bases between them. Germline assignment: CDR1 SGHVS and CDR2 FNYEAQ. The CDR3 is made up of 15 amino acids. The CDR3: CASSLVGSSFDEQYF. The CDR3 region has the DNA TGTGCCAGCAGCTTGGTAGGTTCCAGCTTCGATGAGCAGTACTTC. Looking up the rest from reference TRBV7-6 and TRBJ2-7 gives the full variable domain: GAGVSQSPRYKVTKRGQDVALRCDPISGHVSLYWYRQALGQGPEFLTYFNYEAQQDKSGLPNDRFSAERPEGSISTLTIQRTEQRDSAMYRCASSLVGSSFDEQYFGPGTRLTVT.

The chain carries TRBV10-2 and TRBJ1-1, with TRBD1 as a possible D gene (5 bases). Germline values: CDR1 WSHSY, CDR2 SAAADI. The CDR3 sequence is 13 residues long. V gave up 8 bases and J gave up 1 base, with 11 bases separating them. CDR3 nucleotide sequence: TGCGCCAGCTTAAAGGGGAGGAACACTGAAGCTTTCTTT. Protein: CASLKGRNTEAFF.

A few counts support this clonotype. J is TRBJ2-1 and V is TRBV7-4, with TRBD1 matching over 7 bases. The CDR3 has 16 residues. Germline CDR1 and CDR2: SGHVT and SQSDAQ. The V and J ends lost 2 bases and 10 bases, in that order; junction bases with no gene match: 14. This chain's CDR3 is CASSLHLTGNTEEQFF. In DNA, the CDR3 is TGTGCCAGCAGCTTACATCTGACAGGGAACACCGAAGAGCAGTTCTTC. The variable domain in full, with the rest retrieved from reference TRBV7-4 and TRBJ2-1, is GAGVSQSPRYKVAKRGRDVALRCDSISGHVTLYWYRQTLGQGSEVLTYSQSDAQRDKSGRPSGRFSAERPERSVSTLKIQRTEQGDSAVYLCASSLHLTGNTEEQFFGPGTRLTVL.

Worth noting for this clonotype: This CDR3 is missing its conserved last phenylalanine or tryptophan, likely due to a read error. The limits of the CDR3 on the DNA are not certain, so only TCRdb's listed CDR3 is given. The chain joins TRBV7-2 to TRBJ2-1; whether TRBD1, the table's D call, matches the DNA was not checked. Germline V lookup: CDR1 SGHTA, CDR2 FQGNSA. A total of 13 residues make up the CDR3, ends included. The CDR3 reads CASSPIGQGNSPL.

The rearrangement joins TRBV7-6 to TRBJ1-6; D unclear. The V gene lost 5 bases and the J gene lost 12 bases, with 20 bases spanning the gap. Germline V CDR1 and CDR2: SGHVS, FNYEAQ. This CDR3 is 15 amino acids long. This CDR3 reads CASSIGHGDKEPLHF. CDR3 coding DNA: TGTGCCAGCAGCATAGGCCACGGGGATAAAGAACCCCTCCACTTT.

Worth noting for this clonotype: This CDR3 fails to terminate in the conserved phenylalanine or tryptophan, so it likely reflects a read error. The DNA is left out, because the CDR3 cannot be placed on it with certainty; the CDR3 is given as TCRdb lists it. The chain is built from TRBV7-9 and TRBJ2-3; TRBD1 was called by the table and not checked on the DNA. Germline CDR1 SEHNR, CDR2 FQNEAQ (reference sequence). The CDR3 numbers 13 amino acids, ends counted. The CDR3 sequence: CASGLAGSYRANV.

CDR3 sequence reads: CASSVDRGRPAGTQYF. The DNA for the CDR3 is TGTGCCAGCAGCGTGGACAGGGGGCGTCCTGCAGGTACGCAGTATTTT. This chain uses TRBV7-2 with TRBJ2-3, with 11 nucleotides matching TRBD1. Per the germline V gene, CDR1 is SGHTA and CDR2 is FQGNSA. The CDR3 sequence is 16 residues long. V shed 5 bases and J 8 bases; nucleotides not matched to a gene: 12.

The J gene is TRBJ2-3, the V gene TRBV10-3; the D gene is possibly TRBD1 (6 bases). The V and J ends lost 0 bases and 3 bases respectively, with 13 bases between them. This CDR3 contains 16 residues. Per germline, CDR1 ENHRY and CDR2 SYGVKD. CDR3 residues: CAISESVGAGTDTQYF. The CDR3, as DNA: TGTGCCATCAGTGAGTCTGTGGGGGCCGGGACAGATACGCAGTATTTT.

The V call is TRBV2, the J call TRBJ2-7; 7 nucleotides align to TRBD1. J was trimmed by 0 bases and V by 7 bases; bases with no gene match: 15. The CDR3 extends over 17 amino acids. The germline V gene encodes CDR1 SNHLY and CDR2 FYNNEI. The CDR3 loop reads CASTQDGPGQSSYEQYF. The CDR3 DNA reads TGTGCCAGCACCCAAGATGGACCGGGACAGAGCTCCTACGAGCAGTACTTC. Based on the CDR3 plus reference TRBV2 and TRBJ2-7, the full variable domain is EPEVTQTPSHQVTQMGQEVILRCVPISNHLYFYWYRQILGQKVEFLVSFYNNEISEKSEIFDDQFSVERPDGSNFTLKIRSTKLEDSAMYFCASTQDGPGQSSYEQYFGPGTRLTVT.